The sequence of this T cell receptor (beta chain) was determined in a study of regulatory T cells in long-lasting Graves disease (dated by TCRdb to 2020 to 2022). In the study overall: Patients with newly diagnosed Graves' disease had been on antithyroid drugs for under 3 months. Peripheral blood TCR sequencing and RNA sequencing compared persistent Graves' disease patients with newly diagnosed Graves' disease patients. The study was registered as a clinical trial and conducted in China. A total of roughly 35 samples were covered by TCR sequencing, comprising some 13 persistent and around 20 newly diagnosed Graves' disease patients.

The time point label for this specimen denotes: newly diagnosed GD, antithyroid drugs for less than 3 months. For both TCR sequencing and RNA sequencing, RNA was extracted from PBMCs in TRIzol. Graves' disease was diagnosed according to American Thyroid Association guidelines. Patients were recruited from an endocrinology department in Xi'an, China. Each patient gave roughly 8.4 milliliters of peripheral blood, collected in an EDTA anticoagulant tube. Ficoll Paque Plus density gradient separation was used to isolate PBMCs, and no further T cell sorting was done. An Agilent 2100 Bioanalyzer and agarose gel were used to assess RNA quality, and a NanoDrop 2000 was used to measure RNA concentration. A word on this clonotype: The clone's antigen remains unknown. No much larger clone exists at a distance of one base, and base qualities are not known.

Here is what the overall study found, with its caveats: The small sample size was acknowledged by the authors as a limitation that may reduce accuracy. Preferential use of TRBV28, TRBJ1-2 and TRBJ2-5 was observed in persistent disease, whereas TRBV20-1 and TRBJ2-1 were favored in newly diagnosed disease. Patients with persistent disease shared more public clonotypes (over 2,500) than newly diagnosed patients did (about 970). Lower TCR Shannon entropy and fewer highly expanded clones were observed in persistent Graves' disease patients than in newly diagnosed patients, which suggested clonal expansion. Because the primary lesion, thyroid tissue, could not be accessed, the study looked at peripheral blood alone. Sequencing and analysis were restricted to the TCR beta chain.

The CDR3 numbers 15 residues from cysteine through phenylalanine. The only DNA kept is the CDR3, 45 bases in frame from the first base. Deletion took 5 bases off V and 4 bases off J, with a span of 14 bases between the germline ends. Libraries were made using multiplex PCR. The sequencer was an Illumina HiSeq 4000. CDR3 regions were amplified by Arm-PCR with iRepertoire HTBI primers to construct TCR beta libraries. Before sequencing, the PCR products underwent gel purification. As for the authors' bioinformatics: Across samples, 60 to 80 TRBV and 13 to 15 TRBJ segments were identified and used for gene usage analysis of CDR3 amino acid clonotypes. COPE and FqMerger were used to merge the filtered high-quality paired reads into contigs. BLAST was used to align contigs to IMGT TRBV, TRBD and TRBJ reference genes, and CDR3 was defined according to IMGT. Any clonotype with a frequency above 0.1% was counted as a highly expanded clone. Shannon entropy was used to measure repertoire diversity, and the Gini coefficient was used to measure V-J evenness. A clonotype was considered public if more than one individual shared it. TCRdb handled the public reads itself, with Q25 trimming in fastp and clone calling in MiXCR, and kept productive beta chains. Rows merge per CDR3 protein into single entries with the most common DNA and genes. These V and J calls derive from TCRdb rather than the authors' analysis. The sample records hundreds of thousands of distinct CDR3 sequences, about 16% of which are singletons. Clones ranked in the top ten supply approximately 25% of the sample.

These same data were also listed under a study on T cells in Graves' hyperthyroidism and ophthalmopathy. As the second paper documents: Graves' hyperthyroidism was defined as stable when no progression to ophthalmopathy occurred over 18 months of follow-up. Hyperthyroidism patients were aged 18 to 65 years and newly diagnosed, with disease duration of less than 2 months. The study excluded patients with uncontrolled infections, other autoimmune diseases, pregnancy or lactation. Diagnoses were based on clinical symptoms, serum thyroxine and TRAb, thyroid ultrasound and orbital computed tomography. The TCR CDR3 was subjected to a first round of RT-PCR using the HTBI primer set and the Qiagen OneStep RT-PCR kit. Most expanded thyroid clonotypes (frequency above 0.001) were also detected in blood, suggesting blood repertoires may reflect thyroid immune responses. Ophthalmopathy was separated from stable hyperthyroidism by a 13 V-J signature model, with over 85% sensitivity and just over 81% specificity obtained in cross-validation and 80%/75% obtained in testing. During validation, the model predicted progression to ophthalmopathy a median of approximately six months ahead of onset, with almost 71% sensitivity and about 72% specificity. To identify distinguishing TCR V-J signatures, a discovery cohort of 100 or so patients was used, comprising some 45 with Graves' ophthalmopathy and 57 with stable Graves' hyperthyroidism. Prospective prediction of ophthalmopathy was tested in an independent validation cohort of 18 to 20 hyperthyroidism patients and some 17 patients who later progressed to ophthalmopathy. The 100 discovery patients were randomly split 7:3 into training and test sets. Thyroid tissue and blood T-cell repertoires from six Graves' hyperthyroidism patients were also compared in the study. Following sampling, methimazole starting at 30 mg daily was given to hyperthyroidism patients, and high-dose intravenous methylprednisolone was given to ophthalmopathy patients. The libraries were constructed in a second round of multiplex PCR and then size-selected and purified. Sequencing of the libraries was done on an Illumina HiSeq2000 using paired-end 100 bp reads. SOAPnuke was used to process the raw data, with reads discarded if the reads contained adapters or uncalled bases, had a mean Phred below 15, or lacked an exact constant-primer or identifier match. High-quality paired reads were merged with COPE v1.2.5, and unique nucleotide sequences were defined as clonotypes. MiTCR v1.1 was used to align the clonotypes against IMGT TRBV, TRBD and TRBJ reference segments. Only V-J combinations with frequency above 0.0001, covering about 99% of repertoires, were analysed. A TCS score was defined as the ratio between F50 (clonal expansion) and ExV (chaos), using BLOSUM62-based TCRdist between CDR3 peptides within each V-J. Welch's t-statistics and random forest reduced roughly 540 V-J features to 13, which were used in a naive Bayes classifier (R e1071). No statistical method was used to set the sample size in advance, and investigators knew the group allocation. According to the paper, TCR Vbeta CDR3 sequencing was carried out on 135 peripheral blood samples, which came from 40 to 45 ophthalmopathy, 70 to 80 hyperthyroidism and 17 progressor patients.

The source material was peripheral blood mononuclear cells (PBMCs), sampled at new diagnosis, from a patient treated with antithyroid drugs. Here the chain combines TRBV12-3 or TRBV12-4 and TRBJ1-4; 6 matching bases give a weak D call of TRBD1. This sequence originates from a woman aged 40-65 years with Graves disease. Donor details come from another sample of the same person, matched by shared clones. The sequence in DNA is TGTGCCAGCAGTGGGACCGGGACACTTAATGAAAAACTGTTTTTT. The resulting protein is CASSGTGTLNEKLFF.